This T cell receptor beta chain appears in the sequencing data of a study of PD-L1 blockade in urothelial cancer. Study information: The median T cell count in blood samples was approximately 140,000.

Documented time point: peripheral blood 6 weeks after treatment start. This clone was observed many times. The CDR3 consists of 16 residues. Only in-frame clones appear in the TCRdb table, and some are missing; sequencing was by immunoSEQ multiplex PCR. The sample yields about 120,000 clones, about 82% seen once. The origin of this receptor is a man between 50 and 59 years old with urothelial cancer. Sequenced material: PBMCs, taken around atezolizumab (anti-PD-L1) treatment. This chain uses TRBV12-1 with TRBJ2-1; the D call of TRBD2 is as the table states it, not checked on the DNA. TRBV12-1 is reported as a pseudogene. CDR3 in amino acids: CASTRWGGFEGNEQFF. The CDR3, as DNA: TGTGCCAGCACCCGCTGGGGGGGATTCGAGGGAAATGAGCAGTTCTTC.